What follows are 27 T cell receptor beta chains derived from one specimen sequenced in a study of OX40 agonist ivuxolimab in advanced cancers. Profiling relied on immunoSEQ multiplex PCR, and the TCRdb table lists in-frame clones only, not all of them. Seen here are 70,000 to 90,000 clones, about nine tenths observed once, and the top ten hold approximately 0.38%. The sequencing used CD4+ or CD8+ T cells sorted from blood, collected in a trial of the OX40 agonist ivuxolimab. These receptor sequences come from an adult with an advanced solid tumor such as melanoma, head and neck, liver or kidney cancer.

This clone was detected only a few times. The chain combines TRBV9 with TRBJ2-5; D possibly corresponds to TRBD2 (5 bases). The ends were cut back, 7 bases at V and 2 bases at J, with 9 bases in the middle. The V gene's germline CDR1 is SGDLS and CDR2 YYNGEE. The CDR3 sequence is 12 residues long. CDR3 in amino acids: CASGREQETQYF. The CDR3 DNA reads as TGTGCCAGCGGACGGGAACAAGAGACCCAGTACTTC.

Worth noting for this clone: This CDR3 is also generated by other DNA sequences in the sample. CDR3 DNA sequence: TGCGCCAGCAGCTTGGGCGGGAGTTCCTACAATGAGCAGTTCTTC. This gives the protein CASSLGGSSYNEQFF. The chain couples TRBV5-1 to TRBJ2-1, with 7 nucleotides matching TRBD2. The V gene end was trimmed by 0 bases and the J gene end by 1 base; junction bases not matched to a gene: 1. The CDR3 length is 15 residues. The germline CDR1 and CDR2 sequences are SGHRS and YFSETQ.

This clone was found a few times. The chain links TRBV7-8 to TRBJ1-1; D may be TRBD1 (6 bases). The germline V and J ends were trimmed by 5 bases and 7 bases, with 20 bases remaining between them. CDR1 and CDR2 from the germline V gene are SGHVS and FQNEAQ. This CDR3 region has 15 residues. The CDR3: CASSPAGDYPGEAFF. CDR3 nucleotides: TGTGCCAGCAGCCCCGCAGGGGATTACCCTGGTGAAGCTTTCTTT.

V usage is TRBV19 and J usage is TRBJ1-5; D not resolved. The CDR3 is 16 residues long. V was clipped by 10 bases and J by 3 bases, with 22 bases between them. CDR1 is LNHDA, CDR2 SQIVND, per germline (reference sequence). CDR3 bases: TGTGCCACCACCCCTTCGGGCAGGTCGGACAATCAGCCCCAGCATTTT. Its protein product is CATTPSGRSDNQPQHF.

V and J are TRBV27 and TRBJ2-7; 9 nucleotides match TRBD1. This CDR3 is built from 15 residues. Per the germline V gene, CDR1 is MNHEY and CDR2 is SMNVEV (reference sequence). Trimming at V came to 5 bases and at J to 1 base, leaving 6 bases not matched to a gene. CDR3 bases: TGTGCCAGCAGTGAAACCGGGACAGGGTCCTACGAGCAGTACTTC. Its protein is CASSETGTGSYEQYF.

Comments on this clone: The same CDR3 can be traced to other DNA sequences in this sample. The V and J genes are TRBV28 and TRBJ2-7; D call uncertain. CDR1 MDHEN and CDR2 SYDVKM come from the germline V gene. There are 11 residues in the CDR3. V lost 2 bases to trimming and J lost 4 bases, with 3 bases between them. The CDR3 DNA sequence: TGTGCCAGCAGTTTAAGGTACGAGCAGTACTTC. This encodes CASSLRYEQYF.

The chain couples TRBV30 to TRBJ2-7; 7 positions agree with TRBD2. Germline loops: CDR1 GTSNPN, CDR2 SVGIG (reference sequence). The trim removed 4 bases at V and 3 bases at J, leaving 6 bases unmatched. The CDR3 runs to 13 residues. In DNA, the CDR3 is TGTGCCTGGACCTCTAGCGGAAGCTACGAGCAGTACTTC. It specifies CAWTSSGSYEQYF.

The chain has TRBV15 and TRBJ1-1, with TRBD1 identical over 8 bases. The V and J ends lost 5 bases and 4 bases, in that order; junction bases with no gene match: 6. The CDR3 runs 14 residues. Germline V gives CDR1 LNHNV, CDR2 YYDKDF (reference sequence). The CDR3 region is CATSRDRGSTEAFF. The CDR3 coding sequence is TGTGCCACCAGCCGCGACAGGGGTTCCACTGAAGCTTTCTTT.

The chain is built from TRBV7-9 and TRBJ2-4; D possibly corresponds to TRBD1 (5 bases). The CDR3 totals 16 residues. V gave up 2 bases and J gave up 3 bases, with 14 bases separating them. Germline V gene sequence: CDR1 SEHNR, CDR2 FQNEAQ (reference sequence). CDR3 loop: CASSLYHRSGKNIQYF. The CDR3 DNA reads TGTGCCAGCAGCTTATATCACAGGTCAGGCAAAAACATTCAGTACTTC.

The chain is built from TRBV18 and TRBJ2-3; TRBD1 agrees at 7 bases. Germline CDR1 and CDR2: KGHSH and LQKENI. The CDR3 runs to 18 residues. V lost 2 bases and J lost 1; bases outside the gene matches: 12. The CDR3 loop is CASSPAWTGSIGTDTQYF. The DNA of the CDR3 is TGTGCCAGCTCACCAGCGTGGACAGGAAGTATAGGCACAGATACGCAGTATTTT.

The chain uses TRBV6-5 and TRBJ1-5; possible D gene TRBD1, 5 bases. Trimming shortened V by 5 bases and J by 0 bases, and 8 bases separated the two germline ends. The length of the CDR3 is 14 residues. The germline V gene encodes CDR1 MNHEY and CDR2 SVGAGI. For the CDR3, the DNA is TGTGCCAGCAGTCGGGACTTTAGCAATCAGCCCCAGCATTTT. It encodes CASSRDFSNQPQHF.

The chain carries TRBV11-2 and TRBJ2-7; D uncertain. The CDR3 sequence is 14 residues long. The germline V gene encodes CDR1 SGHAT and CDR2 FQNNGV. The germline V and J ends were trimmed by 3 bases and 0 bases, with 9 bases remaining between them. CDR3 nucleotide sequence: TGTGCCAGCAGCTTTTCTATAAGCTCCTACGAGCAGTACTTC. This translates into CASSFSISSYEQYF.

V is TRBV4-3 and J is TRBJ1-2; a weak D match, TRBD1 (5 bases). The CDR3 extends over 16 amino acids. The V end was cut by 0 bases, the J end by 3 bases, with 14 bases between. CDR1 LGHNA and CDR2 YSLEER come from the germline V gene. DNA of the CDR3: TGCGCCAGCAGCCAAGAAGGGGCAGGATCGGACTATGGCTACACCTTC. It codes for CASSQEGAGSDYGYTF.

V and J are TRBV5-3 and TRBJ2-5; D unclear. TRBV5-3 is sorted into the ORF group, with uncertain function. This CDR3 contains 12 residues. V was clipped by 5 bases and J by 4 bases, with 9 bases between them. The CDR3 sequence is CARRTAGETQYF. The CDR3 nucleotides read TGTGCCAGAAGGACTGCAGGAGAGACCCAGTACTTC.

The chain carries TRBV2 and TRBJ2-5; maybe TRBD2 (5 bases). Per the germline V gene, CDR1 is SNHLY and CDR2 is FYNNEI. V was clipped by 4 bases and J by 10 bases, with 16 bases between them. The CDR3 is made up of 13 amino acids. The CDR3 loop reads CASSGGEGRGQYF. The CDR3 DNA is TGTGCCAGCAGTGGGGGAGAGGGTCGGGGCCAGTACTTC.

This CDR3 is CASSPRENEKLFF. For the CDR3, the DNA is TGTGCCAGCTCACCGAGGGAAAACGAAAAACTGTTTTTT. This chain links TRBV18 with TRBJ1-4, with no clear D. The V and J ends lost 3 bases and 8 bases respectively, with 10 bases between them. The CDR3 is 13 amino acids. Germline lookup yields CDR1 KGHSH and CDR2 LQKENI.

The CDR3 coding sequence is TGTGCCAGACCCGGATGGCCCACCACTGAAGCTTTCTTT. It specifies CARPGWPTTEAFF. The chain has TRBV5-3 and TRBJ1-1; D remains unclear. TRBV5-3 is sorted into the ORF group, with uncertain function. The length of the CDR3 is 13 residues. V shed 7 bases and J shed 4 bases, with 14 bases lying between them.

V and J are TRBV18 and TRBJ2-2; 9 bases align to TRBD1. CDR1 and CDR2 (germline): KGHSH, LQKENI. J gave up 0 bases and V 6 bases, and 5 bases lay outside the gene matches. This CDR3 has 16 residues. CDR3 sequence (DNA): TGTGCCAGCTCGCTTGGACAGGGGACGAACACCGGGGAGCTGTTTTTT. Translated: CASSLGQGTNTGELFF. Together with reference TRBV18 and TRBJ2-2, the CDR3 gives the full variable domain: NAGVMQNPRHLVRRRGQEARLRCSPMKGHSHVYWYRQLPEEGLKFMVYLQKENIIDESGMPKERFSAEFPKEGPSILRIQQVVRGDSAAYFCASSLGQGTNTGELFFGEGSRLTVL.

V is TRBV10-1 and J is TRBJ2-2; D remains ambiguous. Trimming removed 3 bases at V and 4 bases at J, with 6 bases between. The CDR3 loop spans 13 amino acids. Looked up from germline, CDR1 is WNHNN and CDR2 is SYGVQD (reference sequence). CDR3 nucleotide sequence: TGCGCCAGCAGTGACCCCGGCACCGGGGAGCTGTTTTTT. Translating it yields CASSDPGTGELFF.

There are a few counts of this clone. The V call is TRBV7-9, the J call TRBJ1-1; D is perhaps TRBD1 (5 bases). CDR1 is SEHNR and CDR2 is FQNEAQ in the germline V gene (reference sequence). The CDR3 contains 15 residues. The germline V and J ends were trimmed by 2 bases and 3 bases, with 13 bases remaining between them. CDR3 region: CASSLSGGTHTEAFF. In DNA, the CDR3 is TGTGCCAGCAGCTTAAGTGGAGGGACTCACACTGAAGCTTTCTTT.

V usage is TRBV13 and J usage is TRBJ1-6, with 7 bases identical to TRBD1. The V gene's germline CDR1 is PRHDT and CDR2 FYEKMQ (reference sequence). There are 18 residues in the CDR3. Unmatched junction bases numbered 10, after V lost 5 bases and J lost 0 bases. The CDR3 protein is CASSNKDRSSSYNSPLHF. The CDR3 bases are TGTGCCAGCAGCAATAAGGACAGGTCGAGCTCCTATAATTCACCCCTCCACTTT.

The rearrangement uses TRBV7-9 and TRBJ2-1; D perhaps matches TRBD1 (6 bases). From germline, CDR1 is SEHNR and CDR2 FQNEAQ (reference sequence). This CDR3 has 15 amino acids. V gave up 5 bases and J gave up 0 bases, with 11 bases separating them. CDR3 DNA sequence: TGTGCCAGCAGCCGGGACATCCGCTCCTACAATGAGCAGTTCTTC. Encoded protein: CASSRDIRSYNEQFF.

The chain joins TRBV27 to TRBJ1-2, with 11 bases aligning to TRBD1. The CDR3 has 14 amino acids. The junction had 10 bases not matched to a gene; V was cut back by 6 bases and J by 10 bases. Germline CDR1 reads MNHEY; CDR2 reads SMNVEV (reference sequence). CDR3 amino acids: CASSTLRDRGYYTF. CDR3 nucleotide sequence: TGTGCCAGCAGCACCCTCCGGGACAGGGGGTACTACACCTTC.

This clone was recorded once. J is TRBJ1-4 and V is TRBV4-3, with TRBD1 matching 7 bases. The CDR3 length is 14 residues. Germline assignment: CDR1 LGHNA and CDR2 YSLEER. V dropped 1 base and J dropped 7; count of bases not matched to a gene: 3. CDR3 nucleotide sequence: TGCGCCAGCAGCCAAGGACAGGGTACTGAAAAACTGTTTTTT. Residues: CASSQGQGTEKLFF.

This rearrangement joins TRBV6-5 to TRBJ1-4; D is perhaps TRBD1 (5 bases). This CDR3 has 15 residues. From germline, CDR1 is MNHEY and CDR2 SVGAGI. Trimming took off 7 bases at V and 7 bases at J, with 19 bases between the two ends. Here the CDR3 reads CASTARGFFGEKLFF. CDR3 nucleotide sequence: TGTGCCAGCACCGCACGGGGGTTTTTTGGTGAAAAACTGTTTTTT.

The chain employs TRBV27 and TRBJ2-1, with 12 bases that match TRBD1. The CDR3 has 16 residues. Germline V gene data show CDR1 as MNHEY and CDR2 as SMNVEV (reference sequence). Trimming cost V 4 bases and J 5 bases; bases outside gene matches: 6. The CDR3 here is CASSSGTGGENNEQFF. CDR3 nucleotide sequence: TGTGCCAGCAGTTCGGGGACAGGGGGCGAGAACAATGAGCAGTTCTTC.

The V call is TRBV9, the J call TRBJ2-2, with D possibly matching TRBD1 (6 bases). The germline V gene encodes CDR1 SGDLS and CDR2 YYNGEE. Deletions cut 0 bases from V and 7 bases from J, with 13 bases between. The CDR3 length is 15 residues. The CDR3 nucleotides read TGTGCCAGCAGCGTAGCAGTTGTACAGGGCGGGGAGCTGTTTTTT. This sequence encodes CASSVAVVQGGELFF.